This T cell receptor beta chain was sequenced for a study of Ad26.COV2.S vaccination and SARS-CoV-2 variants. Points from the study as a whole: Those who received vaccine or placebo ended up with similar non-spike TCR breadth.

Trimming pared 3 bases from V and 4 bases from J, leaving 18 bases between. This CDR3 region has 16 residues. Germline V gene lookup returns CDR1 MDHEN and CDR2 SYDVKM. A word on this clone: Its antigen is not known.

Treatment reported: approximately 18 received Ad26.COV2.S at low or high dose, single or two shots; several received placebo; per-sample allocation not given. It was on day 63 after the first vaccine or placebo injection that samples were taken. The method was immunoSEQ multiplex PCR; TCRdb's version includes in-frame clones alone and lacks a portion of them. The sample consists of about 410,000 clones, approximately 86% of them appearing once. The input for sequencing was peripheral blood, taken in a trial of Ad26.COV2.S vaccine versus placebo. The TCR sequence derives from a person aged 18 to 59 who received the Ad26.COV2.S COVID-19 vaccine or a placebo. This chain joins TRBV28 and TRBJ1-1, with D possibly TRBD1 on 5 matching bases. The CDR3 region has the DNA TGTGCCAGCAGTTTTTTGGCCTCCTCCGGGGGCACTGAAGCTTTCTTT. Protein product: CASSFLASSGGTEAFF.